One sample yielded the 13 T cell receptor beta chains listed below, sequenced in a study of cytomegalovirus exposure and HLA in healthy donors. Vbeta (60) and Jbeta (13) primers were used in the PCR. Here immunoSEQ multiplex PCR was the method, and the copy in TCRdb shows in-frame clones only, minus some. The data show approximately 100,000 clones, roughly two thirds seen once. The sequenced sample was PBMCs. Receptors originate from a man aged 35-49 years in good health and CMV-seronegative.

The V and J genes are TRBV19 and TRBJ1-3; D uncertain. The germline V gene has CDR1 LNHDA and CDR2 SQIVND (reference sequence). CDR3 size: 17 residues. The V end was cut by 5 bases, the J end by 0 bases, with 17 bases between. CDR3 sequence: CASSYTGGLSSGNTIYF. The CDR3 nucleotides read TGTGCCAGTAGTTACACGGGAGGTCTGAGCTCTGGAAACACCATATATTTT. The whole variable domain, filled in from reference TRBV19 and TRBJ1-3, reads DGGITQSPKYLFRKEGQNVTLSCEQNLNHDAMYWYRQDPGQGLRLIYYSQIVNDFQKGDIAEGYSVSREKKESFPLTVTSAQKNPTAFYLCASSYTGGLSSGNTIYFGEGSWLTVV.

The rearrangement uses TRBV5-4 and TRBJ1-3, with D perhaps TRBD1 (6 bases). V was trimmed by 6 bases and J by 2 bases, leaving 24 bases between them. The germline V gene encodes CDR1 SGHNT and CDR2 YYREEE (reference sequence). The CDR3 loop spans 18 amino acids. The CDR3 DNA is TGTGCCAGCACCTACCGGCGCGGCGGGGGGCCGGCTGGAAACACCATATATTTT. As protein: CASTYRRGGGPAGNTIYF.

This chain uses TRBV7-6 with TRBJ2-7; possibly TRBD1 for D (6 bases). With 5 bases removed from V and 6 bases from J, the gap between germline ends came to 11 bases. Per the germline V gene, CDR1 is SGHVS and CDR2 is FNYEAQ. The CDR3 has 12 residues. Here the CDR3 DNA reads TGTGCCAGCAGCGTAGGACAGACCGAGCAGTACTTC. Its translation is CASSVGQTEQYF.

The V and J genes are TRBV18 and TRBJ1-1; D may be TRBD1 (6 bases). Trimming pared 1 base from V and 4 bases from J, leaving 13 bases between. The germline gives CDR1 KGHSH, CDR2 LQKENI. The CDR3 is made up of 15 amino acids. CDR3 nucleotides: TGTGCCAGCTCACCACGTTTACTACAGGGCACTGAAGCTTTCTTT. Translating gives CASSPRLLQGTEAFF.

This sequence joins TRBV4-1 and TRBJ1-4, with TRBD1 as a possible D gene (5 bases). The CDR3 length is 13 residues. Looked up from germline, CDR1 is MGHRA and CDR2 is YSYEKL. Trimming removed 1 base at V and 7 bases at J, with 7 bases between. The CDR3 loop is CASSQGRGEKLFF. The CDR3 DNA reads TGCGCCAGCAGCCAAGGAAGGGGTGAAAAACTGTTTTTT.

This clone was seen only a few times. The gene calls are TRBV19 and TRBJ1-1; D unclear. Trimming removed 5 bases at V and 6 bases at J, with 10 bases between. Germline V gives CDR1 LNHDA, CDR2 SQIVND (reference sequence). The CDR3 has 12 amino acids. This CDR3 reads CASSSRISEAFF. CDR3 DNA sequence: TGTGCCAGTAGTTCCAGAATATCTGAAGCTTTCTTT.

This chain links TRBV28 with TRBJ1-2; 9 bases are a match to TRBD1. Trimming cost V 1 base and J 8 bases; bases outside gene matches: 5. The CDR3 is made up of 14 amino acids. Germline V lookup: CDR1 MDHEN, CDR2 SYDVKM. CDR3 amino acids: CASSLSGQGLGYTF. DNA of the CDR3: TGTGCCAGCAGTTTATCCGGACAGGGGCTAGGCTACACCTTC.

The chain couples TRBV28 to TRBJ2-6; D possibly corresponds to TRBD2 (6 bases). The V and J ends lost 3 bases and 3 bases respectively, with 6 bases between them. The CDR3 spans 14 residues. Germline V CDR1 and CDR2: MDHEN, SYDVKM. The CDR3 nucleotides are TGTGCCAGCAGTTTGGGAGGTGGGGCCAACGTCCTGACTTTC. The encoded protein is CASSLGGGANVLTF.

This clone was detected once. V is TRBV5-8 and J is TRBJ1-4; D uncertain. From germline, CDR1 is SGHTS and CDR2 YDEGEE. The V end lost 0 bases, the J end lost 10 bases, and 16 bases lay between the germline ends. The CDR3 runs to 15 residues. The CDR3 DNA follows: TGTGCCAGCAGCTTGGTTAGCGCCCCGCAAGGAAAACTGTTTTTT. Residues: CASSLVSAPQGKLFF.

V gene TRBV28 combines with J gene TRBJ1-1; no reliable D call. Trimming removed 6 bases at V and 1 base at J, with 3 bases between. The CDR3 contains 11 residues. Germline V gene data show CDR1 as MDHEN and CDR2 as SYDVKM. The CDR3 DNA is TGTGCCAGCAGCCGGAACACTGAAGCTTTCTTT. Translating it yields CASSRNTEAFF.

This chain connects TRBV5-4 to TRBJ2-2; maybe TRBD2 (6 bases). Per the germline V gene, CDR1 is SGHNT and CDR2 is YYREEE (reference sequence). Trimming shortened V by 2 bases and J by 6 bases, and 14 bases separated the two germline ends. CDR3 length: 15 amino acids. As DNA, the CDR3 is TGTGCCAGCAGCTTTTCGACTAGACCTGCCGGGGAGCTGTTTTTT. Translation: CASSFSTRPAGELFF.

J is TRBJ2-5 and V is TRBV27, with a weak D call TRBD2 (7 bases). Germline values: CDR1 MNHEY, CDR2 SMNVEV (reference sequence). The CDR3 runs to 16 residues. V lost 2 bases and J 5 bases, leaving 18 bases between the germline ends. The CDR3 loop reads CASSLRGGGALETQYF. The CDR3 region has the DNA TGTGCCAGCAGTTTAAGAGGTGGGGGGGCTCTCGAGACCCAGTACTTC.

The V and J genes are TRBV6-5 and TRBJ2-3; 9 bases align to TRBD1. The CDR3 spans 15 residues. From germline, CDR1 is MNHEY and CDR2 SVGAGI. V dropped 2 bases and J dropped 4; count of bases not matched to a gene: 4. The CDR3 region has the DNA TGTGCCAGCAGTTACAGGGGACAGGGACCAGATACGCAGTATTTT. Translated, it gives CASSYRGQGPDTQYF.